These 10 T cell receptor beta chains were sequenced from one sample in a study of T cells after yellow fever vaccination. From the 5' RACE reads, TCRdb called clonotypes with MiXCR, one entry per CDR3 protein. The table lists around 110,000 distinct CDR3 sequences, around 8.6% of them singletons. The material sequenced was CD8+ T cells sorted from PBMCs, taken 45 days after the yellow fever booster vaccination. These receptor sequences come from a man aged 25 to 40 who received the YFV17D yellow fever vaccine.

This clonotype was observed at least ten times. The chain uses TRBV5-1 and TRBJ2-1; D is unclear. V shed 0 bases and J shed 2 bases, with 12 bases lying between them. The germline gives CDR1 SGHRS, CDR2 YFSETQ. The CDR3 is made up of 16 amino acids. The CDR3 coding sequence is TGCGCCAGCAGCTTGGGATCCGGATTCGCCTACAATGAGCAGTTCTTC. Protein product: CASSLGSGFAYNEQFF.

This clonotype was counted many times. This sequence joins TRBV20-1 and TRBJ2-5, with D tentatively TRBD1 (5 bases). V dropped 1 base and J dropped 0 bases, with 9 bases sitting between them. Germline V gives CDR1 DFQATT, CDR2 SNEGSKA (reference sequence). The CDR3 contains 14 residues. The CDR3 region has the DNA TGCAGTGCTAGAGGGACAACCAACCAAGAGACCCAGTACTTC. Amino acids: CSARGTTNQETQYF.

Concerning this clonotype: At one of its ends the junction is not consistent with the germline gene, which may arise from a read error. The V call is TRBV19, the J call TRBJ2-1; D perhaps matches TRBD2 (6 bases). This CDR3 is 14 amino acids long. The germline CDR1 and CDR2 sequences are LNHDA and SQIVND (reference sequence). The CDR3 bases are TGTGCCAGTGGTTGGGACTCATCCTACAATAAGCAGTTCTTC. As protein: CASGWDSSYNKQFF.

The chain recombines TRBV7-9 with TRBJ2-7, with TRBD1 identical over 7 bases. The ends lost 5 bases at V and 3 bases at J; junction bases unmatched: 10. Looked up from germline, CDR1 is SEHNR and CDR2 is FQNEAQ (reference sequence). CDR3 length: 15 residues. The CDR3 region has the DNA TGTGCCAGCAGCGATGCAGGGGGATCCATCTACGAGCAGTACTTC. Translated: CASSDAGGSIYEQYF.

Regarding this clonotype: A much larger clone lies one base from this, so it may be a read error. This rearrangement joins TRBV20-1 to TRBJ2-1, with 7 nucleotides matching TRBD2. CDR3 length: 13 amino acids. Germline V gene lookup returns CDR1 DFQATT and CDR2 SNEGSKA (reference sequence). V was pared by 6 bases and J by 6 bases, with 8 bases of the junction left unmatched. In nucleotides, the CDR3 is TGCAGTGCGACGGCGGGAGACCGCAATGAGCAGTTCTTC. Residues: CSATAGDRNEQFF.

J is TRBJ2-1 and V is TRBV20-1; 10 positions agree with TRBD2. With V trimmed by 2 bases and J by 4 bases, 5 bases remained unmatched. The CDR3 runs to 15 residues. From germline, CDR1 is DFQATT and CDR2 SNEGSKA (reference sequence). CDR3 sequence: CSARKLAGTYNEQFF. The CDR3, as DNA: TGCAGTGCTAGAAAACTAGCGGGAACTTACAATGAGCAGTTCTTC.

This clonotype was seen repeatedly, ten times or more. The chain joins TRBV10-1 to TRBJ2-1; 9 nucleotides align to TRBD2. The V gene's germline CDR1 is WNHNN and CDR2 SYGVQD (reference sequence). The CDR3 contains 15 residues. The V and J ends lost 0 bases and 8 bases, in that order; junction bases with no gene match: 5. CDR3 residues: CASSESGAGGYEQFF. DNA of the CDR3: TGCGCCAGCAGTGAGTCGGGAGCGGGAGGCTATGAGCAGTTCTTC.

This clonotype was found many times. V usage is TRBV25-1 and J usage is TRBJ2-7; the D is unclear. This CDR3 spans 13 amino acids. Germline CDR1 MGHDK, CDR2 SYGVNS. Trimming removed 1 base from V and 5 bases from J, with 9 bases in between. The CDR3 DNA reads TGTGCCAGCAGTGAATTTAGGGCGGACGAGCAGTACTTC. Translation gives CASSEFRADEQYF.

This clonotype was observed a single time. This clone may be a read error of a much larger clone one base away. The rearrangement uses TRBV20-1 and TRBJ2-3, with TRBD2 as a possible D gene (6 bases). Germline assignment: CDR1 DFQATT and CDR2 SNEGSKA (reference sequence). The CDR3 consists of 16 residues. The CDR3 DNA reads as TGCTGTGCTAGAGATGGTGGGGGAGGCTACACAGATACGCAGTATTTT. As protein: CCARDGGGGYTDTQYF.

This clonotype was seen at least ten times. V is TRBV7-9 and J is TRBJ2-1; unclear D gene. Trimming cost V 2 bases and J 9 bases, with 2 bases left between them. The CDR3 contains 10 residues. The germline gives CDR1 SEHNR, CDR2 FQNEAQ (reference sequence). This CDR3 is CASSLSEQFF. The CDR3 nucleotides are TGTGCCAGCAGCTTAAGTGAGCAGTTCTTC.